This T cell receptor beta chain derives from a study of OX40 agonist ivuxolimab in advanced cancers. Whole-study findings and limits: The mean number of expanded clones was higher in CD8+ T cells than in CD4+.

Notes on this clone: The target antigen is unknown.

With 4 bases clipped from V and 2 bases from J, the junction kept 1 base outside the gene matches. The CDR3 runs to 12 residues. Per the germline V gene, CDR1 is SQVTM and CDR2 is ANQGSEA. Sequenced by immunoSEQ multiplex PCR; TCRdb stores in-frame clones only, minus some. The sample has around 19,000 clones, 70% to 80% seen once. Peripheral blood came from all dose cohorts at three timepoints. The V gene is TRBV29-1, the J gene TRBJ2-5; 7 nucleotides line up with TRBD1. The source is an adult with an advanced solid tumor such as melanoma, head and neck, liver or kidney cancer. Sequences were derived from CD4+ or CD8+ T cells sorted from blood, sampled in a trial of the OX40 agonist ivuxolimab. For the CDR3, the DNA is TGCAGCGTTGCCAGGGGGCAAGAGACCCAGTACTTC. Translated: CSVARGQETQYF.